Listed below are T cell receptor beta chains from one sample, sequenced in a study of OX40 agonist ivuxolimab in advanced cancers. TCRdb's table, derived via immunoSEQ multiplex PCR, lists solely in-frame clones and lacks some. Of around 55,000 clones in the sample, roughly 82% were seen once. This specimen was CD4+ or CD8+ T cells sorted from blood, taken in a trial of the OX40 agonist ivuxolimab. The receptors were sampled from an adult with an advanced solid tumor such as melanoma, head and neck, liver or kidney cancer. CDR3s include the opening cysteine and the closing phenylalanine or tryptophan. Fields, in order: D gene, J gene, clone size, V gene, CDR3 protein, CDR3 DNA. The D gene is left open where the match is weak. A row's size may be missing; if present it is once, few, many or a size class.

D: .
J: TRBJ1-4
size: .
V: TRBV5-4
CDR3: CASSSRDTNEKLFF
DNA: TGTGCCAGCAGCTCTCGGGACACTAATGAAAAACTGTTTTTT

D: TRBD2
J: TRBJ2-3
size: .
V: TRBV2
CDR3: CASRELAGVSFDTQYF
DNA: TGTGCCAGCAGAGAACTAGCGGGGGTGTCTTTTGATACGCAGTATTTT

D: TRBD1
J: TRBJ2-7
size: .
V: TRBV9
CDR3: CASSGQTGPRGEQYF
DNA: TGTGCCAGCAGCGGTCAGACAGGGCCTAGGGGAGAGCAGTACTTC

D: .
J: TRBJ1-1
size: .
V: TRBV28
CDR3: CASSSRTSEAFF
DNA: TGTGCCAGCAGTTCACGGACAAGTGAAGCTTTCTTT

D: TRBD1
J: TRBJ1-1
size: .
V: TRBV10-1
CDR3: CASSDKGAGEAFF
DNA: TGCGCCAGCAGTGATAAGGGGGCAGGTGAAGCTTTCTTT

D: TRBD1
J: TRBJ2-5
size: .
V: TRBV2
CDR3: CASSEALGQVQETQYF
DNA: TGTGCCAGCAGTGAAGCCCTGGGACAGGTTCAAGAGACCCAGTACTTC

D: TRBD1
J: TRBJ2-3
size: few
V: TRBV2
CDR3: CASSELTGTGTDTQYF
DNA: TGTGCCAGCAGTGAACTAACCGGGACAGGGACAGATACGCAGTATTTT

D: TRBD2
J: TRBJ2-5
size: .
V: TRBV7-2
CDR3: CASSLRLAGGETQYF
DNA: TGTGCCAGCAGCTTGAGACTAGCGGGTGGAGAGACCCAGTACTTC

D: .
J: TRBJ1-1
size: few
V: TRBV18
CDR3: CASSPPGGSDTEAFF
DNA: TGTGCCAGCTCACCACCGGGGGGGTCGGACACTGAAGCTTTCTTT

D: .
J: TRBJ1-4
size: .
V: TRBV11-2
CDR3: CASSPRDSAKLFF
DNA: TGTGCCAGCAGCCCCAGGGATTCGGCAAAACTGTTTTTT

D: .
J: TRBJ2-5
size: .
V: TRBV5-4
CDR3: CASSWQGRRETQYF
DNA: TGTGCCAGCAGCTGGCAGGGGAGACGTGAGACCCAGTACTTC

D: TRBD1
J: TRBJ1-6
size: .
V: TRBV27
CDR3: CASSFSGTGQSPLHF
DNA: TGTGCCAGCAGTTTCTCCGGGACAGGGCAATCACCCCTCCACTTT

D: .
J: TRBJ1-1
size: .
V: TRBV30
CDR3: CAWSVPRHFGANTEAFF
DNA: TGTGCCTGGAGTGTACCCCGGCATTTCGGGGCGAACACTGAAGCTTTCTTT

D: .
J: TRBJ2-1
size: .
V: TRBV28
CDR3: CASSSGAYNEQFF
DNA: TGTGCCAGCAGCTCCGGGGCTTACAATGAGCAGTTCTTC

D: TRBD2
J: TRBJ2-5
size: .
V: TRBV18
CDR3: CASSATSGVQETQYF
DNA: TGTGCCAGCTCGGCGACTAGCGGAGTACAAGAGACCCAGTACTTC

D: TRBD1
J: TRBJ1-3
size: .
V: TRBV9
CDR3: CASSEGQGPGNTIYF
DNA: TGTGCCAGCAGCGAGGGACAGGGCCCTGGAAACACCATATATTTT

D: .
J: TRBJ2-5
size: few
V: TRBV10-3
CDR3: CAKPAETQYF
DNA: TGTGCCAAACCAGCGGAGACCCAGTACTTC

D: TRBD1
J: TRBJ2-7
size: once
V: TRBV6-5
CDR3: CASRGRDRVQYF
DNA: TGTGCCAGCAGGGGACGGGACAGGGTGCAGTACTTC

D: TRBD2
J: TRBJ2-1
size: .
V: TRBV5-1
CDR3: CASSSGAGRAHNEQFF
DNA: TGCGCCAGCAGCTCGGGGGCCGGGAGGGCCCACAATGAGCAGTTCTTC

D: .
J: TRBJ1-3
size: .
V: TRBV7-2
CDR3: CASSLRGANGNTIYF
DNA: TGTGCCAGCAGCTTGAGAGGGGCCAATGGAAACACCATATATTTT

D: .
J: TRBJ1-1
size: .
V: TRBV6-5
CDR3: CASSSGQSTAFF
DNA: TGTGCCAGCAGCTCGGGGCAGTCGACGGCTTTCTTT

D: TRBD2
J: TRBJ2-2
size: .
V: TRBV4-1
CDR3: CASSQDRGGGAGANTGELFF
DNA: TGCGCCAGCAGCCAAGACCGAGGAGGCGGAGCGGGGGCAAACACCGGGGAGCTGTTTTTT

D: .
J: TRBJ2-1
size: .
V: TRBV20-1
CDR3: CSARAGSAQFF
DNA: TGCAGTGCTAGGGCAGGTTCGGCGCAGTTCTTC

D: .
J: TRBJ2-2
size: .
V: TRBV5-1
CDR3: CASSLGGSPPGELFF
DNA: TGCGCCAGCAGCTTGGGGGGGTCCCCTCCCGGGGAGCTGTTTTTT

D: .
J: TRBJ1-4
size: .
V: TRBV2
CDR3: CASNQGQGIEKLFF
DNA: TGTGCCAGCAACCAGGGCCAGGGGATTGAAAAACTGTTTTTT

D: TRBD1
J: TRBJ2-2
size: .
V: TRBV28
CDR3: CASSSGTGILGVLFF
DNA: TGTGCCAGCAGTTCCGGGACAGGAATCCTCGGGGTCCTGTTTTTT

D: TRBD1
J: TRBJ1-4
size: few
V: TRBV10-3
CDR3: CAISGTGTNEKLFF
DNA: TGTGCCATCAGTGGGACAGGGACTAATGAAAAACTGTTTTTT

D: TRBD2
J: TRBJ2-5
size: .
V: TRBV7-2
CDR3: CASSVTSGGSLQETQYF
DNA: TGTGCCAGCAGCGTTACTAGCGGGGGGTCCCTCCAAGAGACCCAGTACTTC

D: TRBD1
J: TRBJ1-2
size: .
V: TRBV7-8
CDR3: CASSSGQGGNYGYTF
DNA: TGTGCCAGCAGCTCGGGACAGGGGGGTAACTATGGCTACACCTTC

D: TRBD2
J: TRBJ2-3
size: .
V: TRBV10-3
CDR3: CAISEAGTSSTDTQYF
DNA: TGTGCCATCAGTGAGGCCGGGACTAGTAGCACAGATACGCAGTATTTT

D: .
J: TRBJ2-7
size: .
V: TRBV11-2
CDR3: CASSLGSYEQYF
DNA: TGTGCCAGCAGCTTAGGTTCCTACGAGCAGTACTTC

D: TRBD1
J: TRBJ1-4
size: medium-sized
V: TRBV2
CDR3: CASSDRGTGEKLFF
DNA: TGTGCCAGCAGCGACAGGGGGACAGGGGAAAAACTGTTTTTT

D: .
J: TRBJ2-3
size: few
V: TRBV2
CDR3: CASWALTDTQYF
DNA: TGTGCCAGCTGGGCACTAACAGATACGCAGTATTTT

D: .
J: TRBJ2-3
size: .
V: TRBV15
CDR3: CATSRDRARAADTQYF
DNA: TGTGCCACCAGCAGAGACCGGGCGAGGGCGGCAGATACGCAGTATTTT

D: .
J: TRBJ1-2
size: .
V: TRBV7-9
CDR3: CASSPASGLYGYTF
DNA: TGTGCCAGCAGCCCCGCATCCGGTCTTTATGGCTACACCTTC

D: TRBD1
J: TRBJ1-5
size: .
V: TRBV2
CDR3: CASSRQGVGNQPQHF
DNA: TGTGCCAGCAGTCGACAGGGGGTAGGCAATCAGCCCCAGCATTTT

D: TRBD1
J: TRBJ2-3
size: .
V: TRBV7-9
CDR3: CASSKDRAPSTDTQYF
DNA: TGTGCCAGCAGCAAAGACAGGGCTCCTAGCACAGATACGCAGTATTTT

D: .
J: TRBJ2-3
size: .
V: TRBV28
CDR3: CASSRDNSASGDTQYF
DNA: TGTGCCAGCAGCCGGGATAACAGCGCCTCGGGGGATACGCAGTATTTT

D: .
J: TRBJ1-3
size: .
V: TRBV4-3
CDR3: CASSQDRRAGGNTIYF
DNA: TGCGCCAGCAGCCAAGATAGGAGGGCGGGGGGAAACACCATATATTTT